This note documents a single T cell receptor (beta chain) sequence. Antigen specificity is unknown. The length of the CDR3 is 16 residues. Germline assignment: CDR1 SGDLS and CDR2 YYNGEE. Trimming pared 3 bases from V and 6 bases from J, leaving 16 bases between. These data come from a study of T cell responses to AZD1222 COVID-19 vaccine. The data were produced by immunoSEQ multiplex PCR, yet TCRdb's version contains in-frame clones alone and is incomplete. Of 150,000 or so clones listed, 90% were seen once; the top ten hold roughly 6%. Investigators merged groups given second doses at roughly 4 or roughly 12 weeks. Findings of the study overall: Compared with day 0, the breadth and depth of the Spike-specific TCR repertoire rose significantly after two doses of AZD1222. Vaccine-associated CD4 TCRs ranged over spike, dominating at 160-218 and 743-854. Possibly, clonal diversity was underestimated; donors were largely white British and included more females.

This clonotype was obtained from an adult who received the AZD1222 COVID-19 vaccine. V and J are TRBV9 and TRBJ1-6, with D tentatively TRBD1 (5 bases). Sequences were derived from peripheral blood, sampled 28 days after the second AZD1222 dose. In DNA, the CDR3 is TGTGCCAGCAGCGAAGGGGCCCGCACCGTTAATTCACCCCTCCACTTT. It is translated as CASSEGARTVNSPLHF.